Sequencing of this T cell receptor (beta chain) was carried out in a study of T-cell memory formation after mild COVID-19. CDR1 and CDR2 (germline): SGHTA, FQGNSA. CDR3 length: 16 amino acids. Trimming pared 5 bases from V and 0 bases from J, leaving 16 bases between. Study outcomes and limitations: Later expanders leaned CD4+, whereas clones that contracted between day 15 and 85 were balanced CD4/CD8.

TCR alpha and TCR beta cDNA libraries carrying sample barcodes and UMIs were produced by 5'RACE using constant-segment primers. A single record per CDR3 protein comes from TCRdb applying MiXCR to the 5' RACE reads. The sample has roughly 310,000 distinct CDR3 sequences, about a sixth seen once. Points on this clonotype: Its antigen is undetermined.

The sequenced sample consisted of PBMCs or a T cell subset sorted from them (not recorded which). This sequence was found in a man younger than 35 who had mild COVID-19 (a few samples of this study predate the infection). Cell type and time point are not known. J is TRBJ1-1 and V is TRBV7-2; TRBD1 might be the D (6 bases). The CDR3 loop reads CASSPLGGAMNTEAFF. DNA of the CDR3: TGTGCCAGCAGCCCCCTCGGGGGGGCAATGAACACTGAAGCTTTCTTT.